Following are 6 T cell receptor beta chains from one sample sequenced in a study of CD8+CD57+ T cells in acquired aplastic anemia. The patients chosen for sequencing had shown expansion of CD8+CD57+ cells (detected by flow cytometry). Genomic DNA provided the template from which TCR beta VDJ and CDR3 profiles were obtained. TCRdb recomputed calls from the reads with MiXCR, one row per CDR3 protein. Of 100,000 to 150,000 distinct CDR3 sequences listed, nearly 40% are singletons. The material sequenced was sorted CD4+, CD8+, or CD8+CD57+ T cells (not recorded which) from PBMCs. These receptors were collected from a human donor with aplastic anemia.

The J gene is TRBJ2-3, the V gene TRBV29-1, with a weak D call TRBD2 (7 bases). Germline V gene data show CDR1 as SQVTM and CDR2 as ANQGSEA. The V gene lost 6 bases and the J gene lost 6 bases, with 22 bases spanning the gap. This CDR3 has 15 amino acids. CDR3 region: CSVPLRGGGGDTQYF. CDR3 DNA sequence: TGCAGCGTACCCCTCCGCGGGGGAGGGGGGGATACGCAGTATTTT.

This clonotype showed up just a few times. The chain carries TRBV3-1 and TRBJ1-2, with D perhaps TRBD1 (6 bases). The V gene's germline CDR1 is LGHDT and CDR2 YNNKEL (reference sequence). CDR3 length: 12 residues. V gave up 4 bases and J gave up 8 bases, with 11 bases separating them. CDR3 bases: TGTGCCAGCAGCCCCTCTGGGGGCGGCTACACCTTC. Translation gives CASSPSGGGYTF.

There are many counts of this clonotype. The V and J genes are TRBV19 and TRBJ1-2; 8 bases agree with TRBD1. Trimming removed 1 base from V and 4 bases from J; junction bases left unmatched: 11. The CDR3 loop spans 17 amino acids. The germline V gene has CDR1 LNHDA and CDR2 SQIVND (reference sequence). The DNA for the CDR3 is TGTGCCAGTAGTATAGGGCGCTTCCTAGGGACAGGCTATGGCTACACCTTC. Amino acids: CASSIGRFLGTGYGYTF.

CDR3 amino acids: CSRDRVFETQYF. The CDR3 bases are TGCAGTAGGGACAGGGTCTTCGAGACCCAGTACTTC. J is TRBJ2-5 and V is TRBV20-1; 9 nucleotides agree with TRBD1. This CDR3 has 12 amino acids. V was pared by 8 bases and J by 5 bases, with 6 bases of the junction left unmatched. Germline values: CDR1 DFQATT, CDR2 SNEGSKA (reference sequence).

V and J are TRBV3-1 and TRBJ1-4; D is unresolved. The CDR3 has 17 amino acids. Germline CDR1 and CDR2: LGHDT and YNNKEL (reference sequence). The V end was cut by 2 bases, the J end by 4 bases, with 17 bases between. The CDR3 loop is CASSQRFYENFNEKLFF. DNA of the CDR3: TGTGCCAGCAGCCAAAGGTTTTACGAAAACTTTAATGAAAAACTGTTTTTT. Full variable domain (rest looked up from reference TRBV3-1 and TRBJ1-4): DTAVSQTPKYLVTQMGNDKSIKCEQNLGHDTMYWYKQDSKKFLKIMFSYNNKELIINETVPNRFSPKSPDKAHLNLHINSLELGDSAVYFCASSQRFYENFNEKLFFGSGTQLSVL.

This chain joins TRBV14 and TRBJ1-2, with no clear D. The CDR3 sequence is 11 residues long. Germline V gene sequence: CDR1 SGHDN, CDR2 FVKESK. Trimming cost V 4 bases and J 7 bases, with 7 bases left between them. Written as DNA, the CDR3 is TGTGCCAGCAGCCTCAGGTCTGGCTACACCTTC. This translates into CASSLRSGYTF.